These T cell receptor beta chains were read from a single sample in a study of tumor-infiltrating lymphocytes in oesophageal squamous cell carcinoma. TCRdb re-derived calls from the PCR reads in MiXCR, one entry per CDR3 protein. The repertoire holds roughly 23,000 distinct CDR3 sequences, about a third seen once, with 19% in the top ten. The sequencing sample was made of esophageal tumor tissue. The receptors were gathered from a female donor with esophageal squamous cell carcinoma. The CDR3 runs from the conserved cysteine through the conserved F or W. D genes are given only for firm matches. Only some rows state a clone size, as once, few, many or a class for expanded clones.

>TRBV13|TRBD2|TRBJ2-1|NA
TGTGCCAGCAGCTTAATCGGCGGGAGGGCCTCTGAGCAGTTCTTC
CASSLIGGRASEQFF
>TRBV28|NA|TRBJ2-7|few
TGTGCCAGCAGTGTCAGGGGCCCCTACGAGCAGTACTTC
CASSVRGPYEQYF
>TRBV6-1|TRBD2|TRBJ2-1|many
TGTGCCAGCTCCGGGGGGGCCGATAATGAGCAGTTCTTC
CASSGGADNEQFF
>TRBV24-1|NA|TRBJ1-1|NA
TGTGCCACCAGGCCAACGAACACTGAAGCTTTCTTT
CATRPTNTEAFF
>TRBV12-3/TRBV12-4|TRBD1|TRBJ2-7|many
TGTGCCAGCAGTTCCGGGACAGGGGACAATGAGCAGTACTTC
CASSSGTGDNEQYF
>TRBV6-2/TRBV6-3|NA|TRBJ2-3|NA
TGTGCCAGCAGTAACGACCTAGATACGCAGTATTTT
CASSNDLDTQYF
>TRBV6-1|NA|TRBJ2-7|few
TGTGCCAGCAGTGTAGAGCGATCAAGCTCCTACGAGCAGTACTTC
CASSVERSSSYEQYF
>TRBV12-3/TRBV12-4|NA|TRBJ2-7|NA
TGTGCCAGCAGTTTAAAAGGGGGGACTGGCTACGAGCAGTACTTC
CASSLKGGTGYEQYF
>TRBV15|NA|TRBJ1-4|NA
TGTGCCACCAGCAGAGTAGTCGGGGCAACTAATGAAAAACTGTTTTTT
CATSRVVGATNEKLFF
>TRBV27|TRBD2|TRBJ2-1|many
TGTGCCAGCAGTTCCGATCCTAGACTAGCGGGAGAATGGGGGAATGAGCAGTTCTTC
CASSSDPRLAGEWGNEQFF
>TRBV7-6|NA|TRBJ1-5|many
TGTGCCAGCAGCTTAGTAGAGGGAGGCAATCAGCCCCAGCATTTT
CASSLVEGGNQPQHF
>TRBV19|NA|TRBJ1-1|many
TGTGCCAGTAGTTTCCAGTATACCGTCTCTGAAGCTTTCTTT
CASSFQYTVSEAFF
>TRBV7-2|NA|TRBJ1-5|NA
TGTGCCAGCAGCTTAGAGGTGACTACTATCCATCCCCAGCATTTT
CASSLEVTTIHPQHF
>TRBV7-2|NA|TRBJ2-5|NA
TGTGCCAGCAGCTTAGCTACCCCCGGAGCCCAGTACTTC
CASSLATPGAQYF
>TRBV20-1|TRBD1|TRBJ1-2|few
TGCAGTGCTACACCACAGGGGGACTATGGCTACACCTTC
CSATPQGDYGYTF
>TRBV15|NA|TRBJ1-5|few
TGTGCCACCAGCAGAGATAAGGGGTACAATCAGCCCCAGCATTTT
CATSRDKGYNQPQHF
>TRBV5-4|NA|TRBJ2-5|NA
TGTGCCAGCAGCTTCTCAGTAGAAGAGACCCAGTACTTC
CASSFSVEETQYF
>TRBV19|TRBD1|TRBJ2-3|NA
TGTGCCAGTAGTATCGGACAGGGAAGCACAGATACGCAGTATTTT
CASSIGQGSTDTQYF
>TRBV5-5|TRBD1|TRBJ2-5|many
TGTGCCAGCAGCATGACAGGGGTGGACTTGGAGACCCAGTACTTC
CASSMTGVDLETQYF
>TRBV11-2|NA|TRBJ2-5|NA
TGTGCCAGCAGCTTAGACCCCCATAGGCTCCAAGAGACCCAGTACTTC
CASSLDPHRLQETQYF
>TRBV28|TRBD2|TRBJ2-3|many
TGTGCCAGCAGTTCCCCAGGGGGGGTTAGCGGGAGCAGGGATACGCAGTATTTT
CASSSPGGVSGSRDTQYF
>TRBV29-1|TRBD2|TRBJ2-1|few
TGCAGCGTTGGAGGTACCCTAGCGGGAGCGAACAATGAGCAGTTCTTC
CSVGGTLAGANNEQFF
>TRBV11-2|TRBD1|TRBJ2-7|many
TGTGCCAGCGAAGTAAACAGGGGAAGGGGCGAGCAGTACTTC
CASEVNRGRGEQYF
>TRBV12-3/TRBV12-4|TRBD1|TRBJ1-3|many
TGTGCCAGCAGGACAGGGGCCTCTGGAAACACCATATATTTT
CASRTGASGNTIYF
>TRBV5-6|TRBD1|TRBJ1-3|many
TGTGCCAGCAGCAAAACAGGGGTCTCTGGAAACACCATATATTTT
CASSKTGVSGNTIYF
>TRBV7-2|NA|TRBJ2-1|NA
TGTGCCAGCAGCTTAAACCGCGGCGGGGATGAGCAGTTCTTC
CASSLNRGGDEQFF
>TRBV3-1|TRBD1|TRBJ2-3|NA
TGTGCCAGCAGCCAACCGCTGACAGGGTTTCAGTATTTT
CASSQPLTGFQYF
>TRBV7-3|NA|TRBJ1-2|many
TGTGCCAGCAGCGCCGGGGGGGGCTATGGCTACACCTTC
CASSAGGGYGYTF
>TRBV13|TRBD2|TRBJ2-7|few
TGTGCCAGCAGCTCCCACCGGGAGGCGCACTACGAGCAGTACTTC
CASSSHREAHYEQYF
>TRBV14|TRBD2|TRBJ2-7|few
TGTGCCAGCAGCACAACAATCCGGGAGGAGTCCTACAATGAGCAGTACTTC
CASSTTIREESYNEQYF
>TRBV19|NA|TRBJ1-4|few
TGTGCCAGTAGTATAACCGGGACCGGGTCATTTGAAAAACTGTTTTTT
CASSITGTGSFEKLFF
>TRBV12-3/TRBV12-4|NA|TRBJ2-5|NA
TGTGCCAGCAGTTTACTCGGGGGAGAGACCCAGTACTTC
CASSLLGGETQYF
>TRBV7-3|NA|TRBJ2-3|medium-sized
TGTGCCAGCAGCTTCAGGCCAACAGATACGCAGTATTTT
CASSFRPTDTQYF